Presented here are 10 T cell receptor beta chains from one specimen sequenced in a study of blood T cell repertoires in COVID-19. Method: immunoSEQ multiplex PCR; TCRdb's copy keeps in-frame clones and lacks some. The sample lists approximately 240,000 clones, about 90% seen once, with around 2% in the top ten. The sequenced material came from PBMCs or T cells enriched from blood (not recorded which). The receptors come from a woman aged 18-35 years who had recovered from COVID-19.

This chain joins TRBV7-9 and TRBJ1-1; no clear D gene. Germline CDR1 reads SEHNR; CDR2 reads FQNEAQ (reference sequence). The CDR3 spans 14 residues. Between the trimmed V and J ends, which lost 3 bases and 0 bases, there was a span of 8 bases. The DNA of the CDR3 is TGTGCCAGCAGCTTCGGGGTAATGAACACTGAAGCTTTCTTT. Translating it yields CASSFGVMNTEAFF. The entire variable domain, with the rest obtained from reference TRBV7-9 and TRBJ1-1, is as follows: DTGVSQNPRHKITKRGQNVTFRCDPISEHNRLYWYRQTLGQGPEFLTYFQNEAQLEKSRLLSDRFSAERPKGSFSTLEIQRTEQGDSAMYLCASSFGVMNTEAFFGQGTRLTVV.

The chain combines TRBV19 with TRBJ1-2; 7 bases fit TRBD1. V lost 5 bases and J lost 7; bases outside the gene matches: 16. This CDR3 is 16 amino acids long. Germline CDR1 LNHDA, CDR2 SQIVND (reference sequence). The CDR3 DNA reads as TGTGCCAGTAGTTTTCCGGGACAGTCCCTGGGACGTGGCTACACCTTC. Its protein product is CASSFPGQSLGRGYTF.

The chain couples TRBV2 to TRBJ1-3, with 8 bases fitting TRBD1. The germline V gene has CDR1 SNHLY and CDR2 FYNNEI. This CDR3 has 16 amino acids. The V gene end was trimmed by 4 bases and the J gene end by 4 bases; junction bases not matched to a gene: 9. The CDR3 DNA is TGTGCCAGCAGTGCCGACCGACAGGGGTCGGGAAACACCATATATTTT. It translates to CASSADRQGSGNTIYF. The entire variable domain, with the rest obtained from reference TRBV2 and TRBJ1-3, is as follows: EPEVTQTPSHQVTQMGQEVILRCVPISNHLYFYWYRQILGQKVEFLVSFYNNEISEKSEIFDDQFSVERPDGSNFTLKIRSTKLEDSAMYFCASSADRQGSGNTIYFGEGSWLTVV.

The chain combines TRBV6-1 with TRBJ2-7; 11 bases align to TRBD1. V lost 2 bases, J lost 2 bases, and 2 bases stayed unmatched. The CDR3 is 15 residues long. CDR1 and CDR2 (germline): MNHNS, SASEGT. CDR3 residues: CASSEWTGGAYEQYF. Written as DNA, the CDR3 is TGTGCCAGCAGTGAATGGACAGGGGGCGCCTACGAGCAGTACTTC.

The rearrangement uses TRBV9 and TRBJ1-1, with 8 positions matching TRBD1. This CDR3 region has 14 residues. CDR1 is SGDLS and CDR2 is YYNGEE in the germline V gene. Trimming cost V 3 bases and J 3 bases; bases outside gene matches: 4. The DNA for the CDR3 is TGTGCCAGCAGCGACCGACAGGGGTACACTGAAGCTTTCTTT. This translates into CASSDRQGYTEAFF.

In DNA form, the CDR3 reads TGTGCCAGCAGTTTGACAGGGGCCAAATTAAACACTGAAGCTTTCTTT. This encodes CASSLTGAKLNTEAFF. The V gene is TRBV7-3, the J gene TRBJ1-1; 8 bases are a match to TRBD1. J lost 2 bases, V lost 6 bases, and 11 bases had no gene match. Germline V gives CDR1 SGHTA, CDR2 FQGTGA. The CDR3 length is 16 residues.

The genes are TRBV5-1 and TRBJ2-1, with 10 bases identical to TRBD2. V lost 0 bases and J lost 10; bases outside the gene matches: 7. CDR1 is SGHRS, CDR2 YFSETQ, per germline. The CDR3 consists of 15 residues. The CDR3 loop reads CASSLASGRAEEQFF. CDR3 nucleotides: TGCGCCAGCAGCTTGGCCAGCGGGAGGGCAGAGGAGCAGTTCTTC.

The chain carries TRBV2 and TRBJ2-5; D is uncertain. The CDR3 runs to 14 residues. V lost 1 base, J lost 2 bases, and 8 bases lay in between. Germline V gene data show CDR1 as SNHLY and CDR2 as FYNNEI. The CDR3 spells CASSEGPRQETQYF. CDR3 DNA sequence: TGTGCCAGCAGTGAAGGTCCCAGGCAAGAGACCCAGTACTTC.

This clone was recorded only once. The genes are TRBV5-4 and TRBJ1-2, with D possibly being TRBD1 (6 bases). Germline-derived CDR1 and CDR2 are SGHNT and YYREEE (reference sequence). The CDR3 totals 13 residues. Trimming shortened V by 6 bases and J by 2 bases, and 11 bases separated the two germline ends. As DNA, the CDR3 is TGTGCCAGCACCCAGGGGTGGAACTATGGCTACACCTTC. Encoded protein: CASTQGWNYGYTF.

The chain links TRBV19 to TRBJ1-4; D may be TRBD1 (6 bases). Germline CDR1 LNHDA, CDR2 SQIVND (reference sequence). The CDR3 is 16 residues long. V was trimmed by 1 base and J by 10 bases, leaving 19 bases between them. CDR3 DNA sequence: TGTGCCAGTAGTATAGGAAGGCAGTCAGGGGCGGCAAAACTGTTTTTT. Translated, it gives CASSIGRQSGAAKLFF.